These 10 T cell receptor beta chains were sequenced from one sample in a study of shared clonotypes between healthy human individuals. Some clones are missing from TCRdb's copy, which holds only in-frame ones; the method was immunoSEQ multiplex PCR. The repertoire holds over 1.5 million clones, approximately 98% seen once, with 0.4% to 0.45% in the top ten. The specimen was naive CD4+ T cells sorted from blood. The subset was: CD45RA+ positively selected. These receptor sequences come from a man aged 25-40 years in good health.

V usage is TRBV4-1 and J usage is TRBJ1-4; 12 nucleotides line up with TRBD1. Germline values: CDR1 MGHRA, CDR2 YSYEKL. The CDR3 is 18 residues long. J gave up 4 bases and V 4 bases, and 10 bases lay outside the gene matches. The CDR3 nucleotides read TGCGCCAGCAGCCCGGGGACAGGGGGCGCTTTTATTAATGAAAAACTGTTTTTT. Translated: CASSPGTGGAFINEKLFF.

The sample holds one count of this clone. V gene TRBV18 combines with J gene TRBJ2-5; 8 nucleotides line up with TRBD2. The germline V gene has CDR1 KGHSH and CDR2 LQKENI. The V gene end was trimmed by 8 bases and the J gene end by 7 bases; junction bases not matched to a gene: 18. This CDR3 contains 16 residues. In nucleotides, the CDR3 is TGTGCCAGCCGCGTCGAGGCTAGCGGGCACCGGGGGACCCAGTACTTC. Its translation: CASRVEASGHRGTQYF.

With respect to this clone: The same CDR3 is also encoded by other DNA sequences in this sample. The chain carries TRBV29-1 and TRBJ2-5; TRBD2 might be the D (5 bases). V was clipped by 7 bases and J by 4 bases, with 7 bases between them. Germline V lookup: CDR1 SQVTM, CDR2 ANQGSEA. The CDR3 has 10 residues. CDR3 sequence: CSAGGETQYF. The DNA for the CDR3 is TGCAGCGCCGGAGGAGAGACCCAGTACTTC.

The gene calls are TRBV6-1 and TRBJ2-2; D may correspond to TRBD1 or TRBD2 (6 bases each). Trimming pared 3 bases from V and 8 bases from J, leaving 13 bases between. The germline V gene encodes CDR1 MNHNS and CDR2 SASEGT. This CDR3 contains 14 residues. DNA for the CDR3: TGTGCCAGCAGTGACCTCTCGGGGGCAGGGGAGCTGTTTTTT. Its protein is CASSDLSGAGELFF.

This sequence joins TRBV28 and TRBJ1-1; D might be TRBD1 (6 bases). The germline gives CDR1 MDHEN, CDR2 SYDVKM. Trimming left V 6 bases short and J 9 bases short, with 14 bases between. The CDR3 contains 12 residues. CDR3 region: CASRGTPGKAFF. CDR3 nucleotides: TGTGCCAGCAGGGGGACACCGGGGAAAGCTTTCTTT.

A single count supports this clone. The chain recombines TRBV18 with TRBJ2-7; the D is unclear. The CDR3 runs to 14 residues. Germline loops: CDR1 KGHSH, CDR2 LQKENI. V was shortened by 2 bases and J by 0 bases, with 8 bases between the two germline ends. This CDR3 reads CASSPGRASYEQYF. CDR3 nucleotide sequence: TGTGCCAGCTCACCAGGTAGGGCCTCCTACGAGCAGTACTTC.

The CDR3 DNA follows: TGTGCCAGTAGTATAGGAGGGACAGGGGGCTACGAGCAGTACTTC. Amino acid sequence: CASSIGGTGGYEQYF. The chain uses TRBV19 and TRBJ2-7; 11 positions match TRBD1. V was clipped by 1 base and J by 3 bases; unmatched bases: 2. This CDR3 contains 15 residues. Per the germline V gene, CDR1 is LNHDA and CDR2 is SQIVND (reference sequence).

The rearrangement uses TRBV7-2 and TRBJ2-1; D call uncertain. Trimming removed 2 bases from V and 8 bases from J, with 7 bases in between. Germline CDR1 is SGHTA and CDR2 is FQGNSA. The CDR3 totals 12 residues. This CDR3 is CASSLTIHEQFF. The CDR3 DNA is TGTGCCAGCAGCTTAACTATTCATGAGCAGTTCTTC.

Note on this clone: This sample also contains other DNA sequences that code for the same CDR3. CDR3 bases: TGTGCCAGCAGTGAGTCCGGGAGGGGGTACGAGCAGTACTTC. Translating it yields CASSESGRGYEQYF. This chain links TRBV6-1 with TRBJ2-7; 8 nucleotides line up with TRBD2. Germline values: CDR1 MNHNS, CDR2 SASEGT. Losses at the gene ends were 3 bases for V and 4 bases for J; bases not matched to a gene: 5. The CDR3 runs 14 residues.

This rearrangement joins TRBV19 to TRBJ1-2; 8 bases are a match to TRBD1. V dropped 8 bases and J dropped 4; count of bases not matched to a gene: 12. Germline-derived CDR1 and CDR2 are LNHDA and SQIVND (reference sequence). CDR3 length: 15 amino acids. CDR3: CASHSDRGVSYGYTF. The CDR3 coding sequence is TGTGCCAGTCACTCCGACAGGGGTGTTAGCTATGGCTACACCTTC. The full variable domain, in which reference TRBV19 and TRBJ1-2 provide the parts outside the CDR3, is DGGITQSPKYLFRKEGQNVTLSCEQNLNHDAMYWYRQDPGQGLRLIYYSQIVNDFQKGDIAEGYSVSREKKESFPLTVTSAQKNPTAFYLCASHSDRGVSYGYTFGSGTRLTVV.